This entry is about one T cell receptor beta chain. The target antigen is unknown. CDR1 SQVTM and CDR2 ANQGSEA come from the germline V gene. Trimming cost V 7 bases and J 7 bases, with 13 bases left between them. The CDR3 loop spans 11 amino acids. Method: immunoSEQ multiplex PCR; TCRdb's copy keeps in-frame clones and lacks some. The profile shows 20,000 or so clones, 79% of them singletons. The data originate from a study of T cell clonotyping in hematopoietic cell transplantation. Study-wide results and caveats: Broader posttransplant TCR repertoire diversity was predicted by graft donor and pretransplant recipient Inverse Simpson Index values. Pathologically expanded recipient clonotypes increased progressively from day 30 to day 180 as diversity fell.

This sequence joins TRBV29-1 and TRBJ1-2; TRBD1 might be the D (5 bases). This TCR came from a man aged 55 to 69 in good health. Some clones in this sample may be carry-over from other donors' samples. The source material was peripheral blood mononuclear cells. The CDR3 nucleotides read TGCAGCGGCGAGGCCGGGGCTGGCTACACCTTC. This codes for CSGEAGAGYTF.